A single sample is the source of the 13 T cell receptor beta chains below, sequenced in a study of blood T cell repertoires in COVID-19. Sequenced by immunoSEQ multiplex PCR; TCRdb stores in-frame clones only, minus some. The sample yields about 380,000 clones, 70% to 85% seen once. Sequencing input: peripheral blood. Receptor source: a human donor with acute or convalescent COVID-19. The donor label of this sample is uncertain.

This clone was counted only a few times. This chain connects TRBV3-1 (or the pseudogene TRBV3-2) to TRBJ1-1, with 9 bases matching TRBD1. The CDR3 spans 15 residues. V lost 3 bases and J lost 11; bases outside the gene matches: 13. Germline loops: CDR1 LGHDT, CDR2 YNNKEL (reference sequence). CDR3 amino acids: CASSHAGTGRDRAFF. The CDR3 region has the DNA TGTGCCAGCAGCCACGCCGGGACAGGGAGAGATAGGGCTTTCTTT.

The chain is built from TRBV21-1 and TRBJ2-7; TRBD2, the table's D call, lacks a check against the DNA. TRBV21-1 is termed a pseudogene. The CDR3 totals 12 residues. Here the CDR3 DNA reads TGTGCCAGCAACACTAGCTCCTACGAGCAGTACTTC. The encoded protein is CASNTSSYEQYF.

V and J are TRBV19 and TRBJ1-2, with D possibly being TRBD1 (5 bases). The CDR3 runs to 14 residues. From germline, CDR1 is LNHDA and CDR2 SQIVND (reference sequence). The V and J ends lost 4 bases and 4 bases respectively, with 13 bases between them. The CDR3 sequence: CASSTRRGSYGYTF. CDR3 DNA sequence: TGTGCCAGTAGTACCCGAAGGGGTTCCTATGGCTACACCTTC.

The rearrangement uses TRBV6-5 and TRBJ1-2; D might be TRBD1 (5 bases). Trimming stripped 5 bases from V and 8 bases from J, with 21 bases between. This CDR3 has 15 residues. Germline loops: CDR1 MNHEY, CDR2 SVGAGI. DNA of the CDR3: TGTGCCAGCAGTCCCCTCCGACGGGCTCCAGGGGGCTACACCTTC. It yields the protein CASSPLRRAPGGYTF.

The chain combines TRBV28 with TRBJ1-2, with D perhaps TRBD1 (5 bases). This CDR3 has 14 amino acids. CDR1 and CDR2 (germline): MDHEN, SYDVKM. V was cut by 7 bases and J by 5 bases, with 17 bases left in between. CDR3 protein: CASIRGGTGYGYTF. The CDR3 coding sequence is TGTGCCAGCATTCGAGGCGGGACTGGGTATGGCTACACCTTC.

The rearrangement links TRBV28 to TRBJ1-5, with TRBD1 as a possible D gene (6 bases). Germline CDR1 and CDR2: MDHEN and SYDVKM. The CDR3 loop spans 15 amino acids. V lost 6 bases to trimming and J lost 5 bases, with 17 bases between them. CDR3 nucleotide sequence: TGTGCCAGCAGGAACAGGGTACCCAATCATCAGCCCCAGCATTTT. Translated, it gives CASRNRVPNHQPQHF. The full variable domain, with the rest looked up from reference TRBV28 and TRBJ1-5, is DVKVTQSSRYLVKRTGEKVFLECVQDMDHENMFWYRQDPGLGLRLIYFSYDVKMKEKGDIPEGYSVSREKKERFSLILESASTNQTSMYLCASRNRVPNHQPQHFGDGTRLSIL.

This clone was seen a handful of times. The chain couples TRBV6-5 to TRBJ2-7, with D tentatively TRBD1 (6 bases). The CDR3 runs 11 residues. CDR1 and CDR2 from the germline V gene are MNHEY and SVGAGI. V lost 10 bases to trimming and J lost 3 bases, with 10 bases between them. The CDR3 coding sequence is TGTGCCATTGGACAGAACTACGAGCAGTACTTC. This codes for CAIGQNYEQYF.

The chain uses TRBV7-2 and TRBJ2-3, with 7 bases identical to TRBD2. With V trimmed by 5 bases and J by 0 bases, 11 bases remained unmatched. The CDR3 has 17 residues. Germline CDR1 and CDR2: SGHTA and FQGNSA. Here the CDR3 DNA reads TGTGCCAGCAGCCTCCTGGGTAGCGGGTTAAGCACAGATACGCAGTATTTT. Its protein product is CASSLLGSGLSTDTQYF.

CDR3 DNA: TGCGCCAGCAGCTTGGTGTCCGGGACAGGGGGTGGGCGAGCTTTCTTT. It translates to CASSLVSGTGGGRAFF. The chain joins TRBV5-1 to TRBJ1-1; 11 bases line up with TRBD1. J lost 10 bases, V lost 0 bases, and 11 bases had no gene match. Germline V gene data show CDR1 as SGHRS and CDR2 as YFSETQ. There are 16 residues in the CDR3.

The chain has TRBV27 and TRBJ1-1; D is undetermined. Trimming took off 6 bases at V and 1 base at J, with 21 bases between the two ends. The CDR3 spans 17 residues. Germline V gives CDR1 MNHEY, CDR2 SMNVEV (reference sequence). CDR3 DNA: TGTGCCAGCAGCTCCACCCTGGCGCGGTCGACGAACACTGAAGCTTTCTTT. This codes for CASSSTLARSTNTEAFF.

The chain links TRBV5-1 to TRBJ2-7; 7 bases align to TRBD2. V shed 3 bases and J 2 bases; nucleotides not matched to a gene: 14. The CDR3 sequence is 17 residues long. CDR1 and CDR2 (germline): SGHRS, YFSETQ. This chain's CDR3 is CASSSGIGGSTTYEQYF. As DNA, the CDR3 is TGCGCCAGCAGCTCAGGAATAGGCGGGAGCACCACCTACGAGCAGTACTTC. The entire variable domain, with the rest obtained from reference TRBV5-1 and TRBJ2-7, is as follows: KAGVTQTPRYLIKTRGQQVTLSCSPISGHRSVSWYQQTPGQGLQFLFEYFSETQRNKGNFPGRFSGRQFSNSRSEMNVSTLELGDSALYLCASSSGIGGSTTYEQYFGPGTRLTVT.

This clone has a single count. This same CDR3 is encoded by further DNA sequences in the sample. The chain couples TRBV27 to TRBJ2-7; the D gene is possibly TRBD2 (5 bases). The CDR3 contains 13 residues. Deletions cut 2 bases from V and 4 bases from J, with 9 bases between. Germline CDR1 reads MNHEY; CDR2 reads SMNVEV (reference sequence). The CDR3 DNA reads TGTGCCAGCAGTTTAGGAGGTACTTACGAGCAGTACTTC. It yields the protein CASSLGGTYEQYF.

The chain has TRBV30 and TRBJ1-5; possible D gene TRBD1, 5 bases. The germline V gene encodes CDR1 GTSNPN and CDR2 SVGIG (reference sequence). The ends were cut back, 3 bases at V and 10 bases at J, with 13 bases in the middle. The CDR3 length is 12 residues. The CDR3, as DNA: TGTGCCTGGAGCCCGGGGAGGGGACCCCAGCATTTT. Protein sequence: CAWSPGRGPQHF.